Described below is a single T cell receptor (beta chain) sequence and its context. The data were obtained in a study of blood T cell repertoires in COVID-19. On the study more broadly: From the United States, Italy and Spain came samples of acute and convalescent COVID-19. The analysed material was cDNA or gDNA that came from T cells, B-cell-depleted T cells, or PBMCs.

The CDR3 sequence is 16 residues long. In the original processing: Quantification of nucleated cells was approximated via reference gene primer amplification. Sequencing used immunoSEQ multiplex PCR; TCRdb keeps in-frame clones, though not all of them. V and J calls and clone size follow that table, whereas D and trimming were derived from the DNA. The sample contains around 110,000 clones, about nine tenths of which appear only once. This receptor was identified in a human donor with active COVID-19. The donor label of this sample is uncertain. The V and J genes are TRBV21-1 and TRBJ2-5; the table names TRBD1, a call not compared with the DNA. TRBV21-1 is a pseudogene. Sequenced: peripheral blood. The CDR3 is CASSKEGRGFGETQYF. CDR3 nucleotide sequence: TGTGCCAGCAGCAAAGAGGGCAGGGGATTTGGAGAGACCCAGTACTTC.